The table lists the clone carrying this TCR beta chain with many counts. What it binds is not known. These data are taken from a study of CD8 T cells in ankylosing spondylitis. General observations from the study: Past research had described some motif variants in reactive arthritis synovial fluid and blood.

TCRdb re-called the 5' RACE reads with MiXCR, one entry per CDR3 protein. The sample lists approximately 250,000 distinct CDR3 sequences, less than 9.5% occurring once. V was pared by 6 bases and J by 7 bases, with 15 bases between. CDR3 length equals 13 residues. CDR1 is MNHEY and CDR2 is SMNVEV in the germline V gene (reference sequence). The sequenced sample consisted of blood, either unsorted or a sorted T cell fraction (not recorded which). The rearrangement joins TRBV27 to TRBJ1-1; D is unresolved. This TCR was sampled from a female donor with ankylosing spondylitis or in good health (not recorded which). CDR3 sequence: CASRGPRKDEAFF. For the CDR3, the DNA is TGTGCCAGCAGAGGGCCCCGTAAAGATGAAGCTTTCTTT.